One sample yielded the 6 T cell receptor beta chains listed below, sequenced in a study of blood T cell repertoires in COVID-19. This table comes from immunoSEQ multiplex PCR, and its TCRdb copy is limited to in-frame clones, with some not included. Counted here are approximately 210,000 clones, roughly three quarters occurring once; the ten biggest clones make up roughly a sixth. The sample consisted of PBMCs or T cells enriched from blood (not recorded which). Source of these receptors: a woman aged 50 to 65 with acute COVID-19.

The chain is built from TRBV9 and TRBJ2-3; tentative D call: TRBD1 (6 bases). This CDR3 region has 19 residues. V was clipped by 0 bases and J by 5 bases, with 25 bases between them. Germline V lookup: CDR1 SGDLS, CDR2 YYNGEE. CDR3 DNA: TGTGCCAGCAGCGTAGCCTTGGGGGCCCGCCTCGTCCGGGAAGATACGCAGTATTTT. It encodes CASSVALGARLVREDTQYF.

The rearrangement uses TRBV5-6 and TRBJ2-7; 7 bases align to TRBD2. This CDR3 region has 13 residues. Germline loops: CDR1 SGHDT, CDR2 YYEEEE. The V and J ends lost 6 bases and 7 bases, in that order; junction bases with no gene match: 10. The CDR3 here is CASTLGGVREQYV. The DNA for the CDR3 is TGTGCCAGCACTTTGGGAGGGGTTCGTGAGCAGTACGTC.

The chain carries TRBV6-5 and TRBJ2-2; D gene uncertain. The V end lost 6 bases, the J end lost 6 bases, and 8 bases lay between the germline ends. Germline assignment: CDR1 MNHEY and CDR2 SVGAGI. The CDR3 is 12 residues long. The CDR3 DNA is TGTGCCAGCAGATCCTCGGCCGGGGAGCTGTTTTTT. Protein: CASRSSAGELFF.

This clone was recorded a few times. The V and J genes are TRBV7-9 and TRBJ1-5; D is perhaps TRBD1 (5 bases). This CDR3 comprises 14 residues. Germline CDR1 SEHNR, CDR2 FQNEAQ (reference sequence). Trimming took 4 bases from V and 5 from J, leaving 12 bases between them. Here the CDR3 reads CASSSIGDDQPQHF. CDR3 nucleotide sequence: TGTGCCAGCAGCTCCATAGGGGATGATCAGCCCCAGCATTTT.

The chain has TRBV6-6 and TRBJ1-4; 12 bases are a match to TRBD1. The CDR3 sequence is 14 residues long. The germline V gene has CDR1 MNHNY and CDR2 SVGAGI (reference sequence). V was pared by 6 bases and J by 8 bases, with 4 bases of the junction left unmatched. CDR3 loop: CASSPGTGGEKLFF. In nucleotides, the CDR3 is TGTGCCAGCAGCCCCGGGACAGGGGGCGAAAAACTGTTTTTT.

The chain's CDR3 is CAISDAVMNTEAFF. The CDR3 DNA reads as TGTGCCATCAGTGACGCGGTCATGAACACTGAAGCTTTCTTT. The chain recombines TRBV10-3 with TRBJ1-1; D not certain. Germline V CDR1 and CDR2: ENHRY, SYGVKD. Trimming pared 3 bases from V and 0 bases from J, leaving 8 bases between. CDR3 length: 14 amino acids.